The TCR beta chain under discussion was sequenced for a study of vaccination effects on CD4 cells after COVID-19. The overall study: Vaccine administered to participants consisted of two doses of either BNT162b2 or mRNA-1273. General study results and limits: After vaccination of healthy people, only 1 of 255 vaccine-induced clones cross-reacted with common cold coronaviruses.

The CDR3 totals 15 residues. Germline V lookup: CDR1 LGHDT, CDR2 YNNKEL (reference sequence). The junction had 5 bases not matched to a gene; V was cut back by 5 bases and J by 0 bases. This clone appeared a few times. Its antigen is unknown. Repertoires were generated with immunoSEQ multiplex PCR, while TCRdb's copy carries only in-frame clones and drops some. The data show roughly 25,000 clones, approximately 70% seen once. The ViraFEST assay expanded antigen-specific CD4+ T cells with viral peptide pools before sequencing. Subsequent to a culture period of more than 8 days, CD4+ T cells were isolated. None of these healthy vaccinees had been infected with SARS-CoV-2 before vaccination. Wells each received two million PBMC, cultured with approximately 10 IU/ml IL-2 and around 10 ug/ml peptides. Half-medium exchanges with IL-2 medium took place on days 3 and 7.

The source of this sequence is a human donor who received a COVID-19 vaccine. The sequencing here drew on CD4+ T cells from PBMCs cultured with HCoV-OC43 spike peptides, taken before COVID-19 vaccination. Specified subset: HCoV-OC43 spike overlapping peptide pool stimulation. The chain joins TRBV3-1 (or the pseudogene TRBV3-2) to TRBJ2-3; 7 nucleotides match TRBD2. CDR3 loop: CASSWTRSSTDTQYF. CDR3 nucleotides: TGTGCCAGCAGCTGGACTAGATCTAGCACAGATACGCAGTATTTT.